This TCR beta chain appears in the sequencing data of a study of long-term antiretroviral therapy in people with HIV. V was trimmed by 3 bases and J by 0 bases, leaving 9 bases between them. The CDR3 loop spans 14 amino acids. Germline V CDR1 and CDR2: SGHKS, YYEKEE (reference sequence). The run of the v3.0 immunoSEQ assay was at survey level. Method: immunoSEQ multiplex PCR; TCRdb's copy keeps in-frame clones and lacks some. Of about 21,000 clones in the sample, approximately 82% were seen once. The source of this sequence is a man aged 50-60 years with HIV. The specimen comprised unsorted PBMCs, sampled at the start of antiretroviral therapy. This chain connects TRBV5-5 to TRBJ1-1; no clear D gene. The CDR3 DNA is TGTGCCAGCAGCTGGATAGGATTGAACACTGAAGCTTTCTTT. This gives the protein CASSWIGLNTEAFF.